The present entry profiles one T cell receptor (beta chain) with its context. After isolation, RNA underwent reverse transcription to generate cDNA as the sequencing template. Profiled with immunoSEQ multiplex PCR; TCRdb holds only in-frame clones, not every one. Of about 180,000 clones listed, roughly half were seen once; the top ten hold 10%. This sample is part of a study of CD8+ T cells in alopecia areata. Study summary: Treated patients received oral tofacitinib, 5 to 10 mg twice daily. The authors scored treated patients' severity by affected scalp percentage.

Treatment meaning: oral pan-JAK inhibitor, 5-10 mg twice daily. CDR3 length: 13 residues. The V and J ends lost 5 bases and 4 bases respectively, with 11 bases between them. Germline assignment: CDR1 MNHEY and CDR2 SVGAGI. The starting material was CD8+ T cells sorted from blood, obtained around week 54, from a patient treated with tofacitinib. This TCR came from a human donor with alopecia areata. This chain connects TRBV6-5 to TRBJ1-2; D possibly corresponds to TRBD1 (5 bases). CDR3 DNA: TGTGCCAGCAGTGGGGGTGGCGGCTATGGCTACACCTTC. It specifies CASSGGGGYGYTF.